These 27 T cell receptor beta chains share one sample of origin, sequenced in a study of blood T cells in healthy people across ages. The authors ran a second PCR of roughly 7 to 11 cycles using a sample-barcoded 5' primer and a J-beta primer mix. TCRdb redid the calling of the 5' RACE reads with MiXCR, one entry per CDR3 protein. The repertoire has some 1.6 million distinct CDR3 sequences, about 31% of them found once; the top ten carry over 9%. Source material: blood. All receptors derive from a woman aged 25 to 39 in good health.

The rearrangement uses TRBV3-1 and TRBJ2-4; no clear D gene. V was clipped by 1 base and J by 13 bases, with 20 bases between them. CDR1 and CDR2 (germline): LGHDT, YNNKEL (reference sequence). This CDR3 has 15 amino acids. CDR3 residues: CASSQGGVSINEQYF. In nucleotides, the CDR3 is TGTGCCAGCAGCCAAGGAGGTGTCTCCATCAATGAGCAGTACTTC. Drawing the rest from reference TRBV3-1 and TRBJ2-4, the complete variable domain is DTAVSQTPKYLVTQMGNDKSIKCEQNLGHDTMYWYKQDSKKFLKIMFSYNNKELIINETVPNRFSPKSPDKAHLNLHINSLELGDSAVYFCASSQGGVSINEQYFGAGTRLSVL.

As to this clonotype: A read error may explain this, as a much larger clone is one base away. The chain couples TRBV20-1 to TRBJ2-1; D call uncertain. V was cut by 3 bases and J by 9 bases, with 12 bases left in between. The CDR3 loop spans 12 amino acids. The germline CDR1 and CDR2 sequences are DFQATT and SNEGSKA (reference sequence). The CDR3 spells CSASDRFSEQFF. The CDR3 DNA is TGCAGTGCTAGCGACCGCTTTAGTGAGCAGTTCTTC.

Notes on this clonotype: This may arise from a read error, as a much more abundant clone is one base away. The gene calls are TRBV14 and TRBJ1-4; D remains ambiguous. The V and J ends lost 0 bases and 10 bases respectively, with 6 bases between them. Germline CDR1 and CDR2: SGHDN and FVKESK. The length of the CDR3 is 12 residues. For the CDR3, the DNA is TGTGCCAGCAGCCAAGATGTCGTAAAACTGTTTTTT. This translates into CASSQDVVKLFF.

This clonotype was seen more than once but under ten times. The V gene is TRBV5-1, the J gene TRBJ2-7; D gene uncertain. Germline lookup yields CDR1 SGHRS and CDR2 YFSETQ. Trimming took 3 bases from V and 2 from J, leaving 12 bases between them. CDR3 size: 14 residues. The CDR3 sequence: CASSSERIAYEQYF. The CDR3 DNA reads TGCGCCAGCAGCTCAGAACGTATTGCCTACGAGCAGTACTTC.

A few counts support this clonotype. The chain carries TRBV4-2 and TRBJ2-1; TRBD2 aligns across 8 bases. V was clipped by 0 bases and J by 2 bases; unmatched bases: 6. This CDR3 region has 17 residues. Germline values: CDR1 LGHNA, CDR2 YNFKEQ. CDR3 nucleotide sequence: TGTGCCAGCAGCCAAGATAAGTACGGGGGGGCCTACAATGAGCAGTTCTTC. Protein product: CASSQDKYGGAYNEQFF.

Only a few counts were recorded for this clonotype. The V and J genes are TRBV2 and TRBJ1-2; perhaps TRBD1 as D (6 bases). V gave up 4 bases and J gave up 2 bases, with 14 bases separating them. The CDR3 spans 15 residues. Germline CDR1 reads SNHLY; CDR2 reads FYNNEI. CDR3 nucleotide sequence: TGTGCCAGCAGTGCAGTACGTGGACAGAACTATGGCTACACCTTC. It encodes CASSAVRGQNYGYTF.

Many counts were recorded for this clonotype. The rearrangement joins TRBV10-3 to TRBJ2-7, with D perhaps assigned TRBD1 or TRBD2 (5 bases each). CDR3 length: 12 residues. V was shortened by 0 bases and J by 6 bases, with 6 bases between the two germline ends. Germline V gene lookup returns CDR1 ENHRY and CDR2 SYGVKD. CDR3 protein: CAISESGTEQYF. In DNA form, the CDR3 reads TGTGCCATCAGTGAGTCAGGGACCGAGCAGTACTTC.

This clonotype has a handful of counts. The V and J genes are TRBV4-1 and TRBJ2-7; 9 bases line up with TRBD2. Trimming removed 1 base from V and 4 bases from J; junction bases left unmatched: 2. Per germline, CDR1 MGHRA and CDR2 YSYEKL. The CDR3 spans 14 residues. This chain's CDR3 is CASSQALAGYEQYF. CDR3 DNA: TGCGCCAGCAGCCAAGCACTAGCGGGTTACGAGCAGTACTTC.

The gene calls are TRBV20-1 and TRBJ2-3; TRBD1 agrees at 8 bases. This CDR3 region has 14 residues. In germline, CDR1 is DFQATT, CDR2 SNEGSKA (reference sequence). Losses at the gene ends were 2 bases for V and 10 bases for J; bases not matched to a gene: 11. As DNA, the CDR3 is TGCAGTGCTAGAAGGACAGGGCCCCTCGGGGCGCAGTATTTT. Protein: CSARRTGPLGAQYF.

The sample holds a few counts of this clonotype. The V call is TRBV30, the J call TRBJ2-5, with TRBD2 matching 9 bases. The J call is in doubt because the DNA end fits TRBJ2-7 better. The CDR3 is 14 residues long. Germline CDR1 and CDR2: GTSNPN and SVGIG (reference sequence). This CDR3 reads CAWSVGAGGSEQYF. DNA of the CDR3: TGTGCCTGGAGTGTGGGAGCGGGAGGTTCCGAGCAGTACTTC.

The sample holds a few counts of this clonotype. The chain employs TRBV4-1 and TRBJ1-5; no clear D. Deletions cut 0 bases from V and 7 bases from J, with 13 bases between. The CDR3 runs to 15 residues. Germline V gene data show CDR1 as MGHRA and CDR2 as YSYEKL. The CDR3 spells CASSQDAGGGQPQHF. As DNA, the CDR3 is TGCGCCAGCAGCCAAGATGCAGGCGGAGGGCAGCCCCAGCATTTT.

This chain joins TRBV29-1 and TRBJ2-3; perhaps TRBD2 as D (5 bases). The CDR3 contains 14 residues. Germline V gives CDR1 SQVTM, CDR2 ANQGSEA. The ends were cut back, 4 bases at V and 6 bases at J, with 17 bases in the middle. CDR3 sequence (DNA): TGCAGCGTTGTTAATACGGCGGGTGGGGATACGCAGTATTTT. Translation gives CSVVNTAGGDTQYF.

This clonotype was counted at least ten times. In DNA, the CDR3 is TGTGCCAGCAGTTCTAGCGGGAGGGCGGACATTCAGTACTTC. Protein product: CASSSSGRADIQYF. V and J are TRBV3-1 and TRBJ2-4; 12 bases fit TRBD2. Per the germline V gene, CDR1 is LGHDT and CDR2 is YNNKEL (reference sequence). The CDR3 covers 14 residues. V shed 6 bases, J shed 8 bases, and the junction held 5 bases outside the gene matches.

The chain is built from TRBV7-9 and TRBJ1-5, with D uncertain. Per the germline V gene, CDR1 is SEHNR and CDR2 is FQNEAQ (reference sequence). Trimming removed 1 base at V and 5 bases at J, with 9 bases between. This CDR3 spans 14 amino acids. The CDR3 DNA reads TGTGCCAGCAGCTTAGAGGGTAGGCATCAGCCCCAGCATTTT. It codes for CASSLEGRHQPQHF.

The V and J genes are TRBV10-3 and TRBJ2-3, with D unresolved. Germline values: CDR1 ENHRY, CDR2 SYGVKD. The V end was cut by 2 bases, the J end by 0 bases, with 9 bases between. This CDR3 spans 15 amino acids. CDR3 loop: CAISEDTLSTDTQYF. CDR3 sequence (DNA): TGTGCCATCAGTGAGGACACCTTGAGCACAGATACGCAGTATTTT.

V gene TRBV6-5 combines with J gene TRBJ1-5; tentatively, D is TRBD1 (5 bases). Trimming took 5 bases from V and 9 from J, leaving 14 bases between them. This CDR3 comprises 13 residues. Per germline, CDR1 MNHEY and CDR2 SVGAGI. The CDR3 loop reads CASSTGHTGPQHF. The CDR3 DNA sequence: TGTGCCAGCAGTACCGGACACACGGGGCCCCAGCATTTT.

This clonotype was observed a handful of times. This CDR3 is CASSVGGVANEQFF. Written as DNA, the CDR3 is TGTGCCAGCAGCGTAGGAGGGGTAGCCAATGAGCAGTTCTTC. The chain recombines TRBV9 with TRBJ2-1; D may be TRBD1 or TRBD2 (5 bases each). V was shortened by 0 bases and J by 6 bases, with 10 bases between the two germline ends. The CDR3 sequence is 14 residues long. CDR1 is SGDLS and CDR2 is YYNGEE in the germline V gene.

This clonotype turned up a few times. V is TRBV7-2 and J is TRBJ1-2; D gene ambiguous. CDR3 length: 13 amino acids. The germline gives CDR1 SGHTA, CDR2 FQGNSA. Trimming stripped 5 bases from V and 7 bases from J, with 14 bases between. The DNA for the CDR3 is TGTGCCAGCAGCGATGACCCTCTGGCTGGCTACACCTTC. It encodes CASSDDPLAGYTF.

The chain carries TRBV7-2 and TRBJ2-2; 13 bases match TRBD2. CDR3 size: 16 residues. With V trimmed by 4 bases and J by 5 bases, 4 bases remained unmatched. Germline CDR1 is SGHTA and CDR2 is FQGNSA. The CDR3 reads CASSYQTSGGTGELFF. For the CDR3, the DNA is TGTGCCAGCAGCTATCAGACTAGCGGGGGGACCGGGGAGCTGTTTTTT.

Remarks on this clonotype: A much larger clone sits a single nucleotide away, making a read error possible. This chain uses TRBV20-1 with TRBJ2-7; 8 bases align to TRBD1. The CDR3 length is 14 residues. CDR1 and CDR2 (germline): DFQATT, SNEGSKA (reference sequence). The CDR3, as DNA: TGCAGTGCTGGAGATCTGGACAGGGACTACGAGCAGTACTTC. Translated, it gives CSAGDLDRDYEQYF.

This chain uses TRBV20-1 with TRBJ2-1; unclear D gene. V lost 4 bases to trimming and J lost 6 bases, with 16 bases between them. This CDR3 comprises 14 residues. Germline assignment: CDR1 DFQATT and CDR2 SNEGSKA (reference sequence). CDR3 sequence (DNA): TGCAGTGCTAATAAACGTGTCATTAGCAATGAGCAGTTCTTC. This sequence encodes CSANKRVISNEQFF.

This clonotype was seen more than once but under ten times. The V call is TRBV7-9, the J call TRBJ2-7, with D possibly TRBD1 on 5 matching bases. V was shortened by 2 bases and J by 0 bases, with 11 bases between the two germline ends. Germline V lookup: CDR1 SEHNR, CDR2 FQNEAQ (reference sequence). There are 15 residues in the CDR3. CDR3 DNA sequence: TGTGCCAGCAGCTTAAACTATGGGGCCTCCTACGAGCAGTACTTC. It specifies CASSLNYGASYEQYF.

This clonotype occurred a few times. In nucleotides, the CDR3 is TGTGCCAGCAGTTTAACGGATATAGGGAGGAATGAGCAGTTCTTC. This codes for CASSLTDIGRNEQFF. This chain connects TRBV12-3 or TRBV12-4 to TRBJ2-1, with D possibly being TRBD2 (6 bases). The CDR3 totals 15 residues. V was pared by 2 bases and J by 7 bases, with 15 bases between.

V and J are TRBV28 and TRBJ2-3, with 10 bases that match TRBD2. Germline V lookup: CDR1 MDHEN, CDR2 SYDVKM. The length of the CDR3 is 18 residues. J was trimmed by 4 bases and V by 5 bases; bases with no gene match: 15. The CDR3 protein is CASSAYLLAGVVPDTQYF. The CDR3 bases are TGTGCCAGCAGTGCCTATTTGCTAGCGGGAGTGGTTCCAGATACGCAGTATTTT.

This clonotype has a handful of counts. The CDR3 protein is CAISDRTGTTNEKLFF. CDR3 in DNA: TGTGCCATCAGTGATAGAACGGGCACAACTAATGAAAAACTGTTTTTT. The chain recombines TRBV10-3 with TRBJ1-4, with D unresolved. CDR1 and CDR2 (germline): ENHRY, SYGVKD. The ends were cut back, 3 bases at V and 0 bases at J, with 11 bases in the middle. There are 16 residues in the CDR3.

The chain couples TRBV5-4 to TRBJ2-3, with 7 bases identical to TRBD1. Germline values: CDR1 SGHNT, CDR2 YYREEE (reference sequence). J gave up 5 bases and V 2 bases, and 11 bases lay outside the gene matches. This CDR3 has 16 amino acids. CDR3 bases: TGTGCCAGCAGCTTTCTAGCACGACAGGGAATAGATACGCAGTATTTT. Translation gives CASSFLARQGIDTQYF.

The genes are TRBV4-1 and TRBJ2-2; the D gene is possibly TRBD2 (6 bases). In germline, CDR1 is MGHRA, CDR2 YSYEKL. The CDR3 extends over 16 amino acids. Trimming left V 0 bases short and J 3 bases short, with 11 bases between. The chain's CDR3 is CASSQEAGSYTGELFF. The CDR3 coding sequence is TGCGCCAGCAGCCAAGAAGCGGGTAGTTACACCGGGGAGCTGTTTTTT.